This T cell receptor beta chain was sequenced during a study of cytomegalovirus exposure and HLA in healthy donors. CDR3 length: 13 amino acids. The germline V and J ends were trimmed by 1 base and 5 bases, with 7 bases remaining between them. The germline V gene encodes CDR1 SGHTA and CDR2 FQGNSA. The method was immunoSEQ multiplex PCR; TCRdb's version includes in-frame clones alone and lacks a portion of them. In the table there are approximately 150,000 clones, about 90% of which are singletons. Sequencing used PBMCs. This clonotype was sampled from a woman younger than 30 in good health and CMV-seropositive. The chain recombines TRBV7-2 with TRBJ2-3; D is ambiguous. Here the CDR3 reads CASSLGYGDTQYF. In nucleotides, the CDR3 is TGTGCCAGCAGCTTAGGGTACGGAGATACGCAGTATTTT.